This T cell receptor (beta chain) was sequenced during a study of T cell changes during pregnancy in multiple sclerosis. With V trimmed by 7 bases and J by 7 bases, 9 bases remained unmatched. The CDR3 sequence is 14 residues long. The V gene's germline CDR1 is WSHSY and CDR2 SAAADI. TCRdb's table, derived via immunoSEQ multiplex PCR, lists solely in-frame clones and lacks some. This sample carries fewer than 85,000 clones, about 93% of them seen once, and the ten largest clones take 1.5% to 2%. The receptor was derived from a female donor in good health, enrolled as a control in a pregnancy study. The rearrangement links TRBV10-2 to TRBJ2-1, with TRBD2 matching over 8 bases. This specimen consisted of peripheral blood, obtained in the first trimester of pregnancy. As DNA, the CDR3 is TGCGCCAGCATGGGGCTAGCGGGCCTTAATGAGCAGTTCTTC. Protein: CASMGLAGLNEQFF.